These 31 T cell receptor beta chains originate from one sample sequenced in a study of glioma-infiltrating T cells after dendritic cell vaccination. Profiled with immunoSEQ multiplex PCR; TCRdb holds only in-frame clones, not every one. The profile shows under 100,000 clones, over 60% of them singletons. Source: blood, taken before dendritic cell vaccination. These receptors were taken from a human donor with glioblastoma.

The V gene is TRBV9, the J gene TRBJ1-5, with D tentatively TRBD1 (6 bases). This CDR3 has 14 residues. CDR1 and CDR2 from the germline V gene are SGDLS and YYNGEE. Trimming pared 0 bases from V and 7 bases from J, leaving 11 bases between. CDR3 coding DNA: TGTGCCAGCAGCGTAGGGACAGCTCGACAGCCCCAGCATTTT. Amino acid sequence: CASSVGTARQPQHF.

This chain uses TRBV10-2 with TRBJ2-7, with TRBD2 matching over 8 bases. The CDR3 runs to 13 residues. V lost 4 bases to trimming and J lost 3 bases; unmatched junction nucleotides: 2. Germline V gives CDR1 WSHSY, CDR2 SAAADI. CDR3 nucleotide sequence: TGCGCCAGCAGTGTAACTAGCGGCTACGAGCAGTACTTC. This codes for CASSVTSGYEQYF.

This clone was recorded a few times. The chain couples TRBV30 to TRBJ1-2; tentative D call: TRBD1 (6 bases). Germline V gene data show CDR1 as GTSNPN and CDR2 as SVGIG (reference sequence). The CDR3 spans 12 residues. Trimming left V 4 bases short and J 2 bases short, with 8 bases between. In nucleotides, the CDR3 is TGTGCCTGGAAGGACAGAAACTATGGCTACACCTTC. This translates into CAWKDRNYGYTF.

The genes are TRBV5-1 and TRBJ2-3; weak D call: TRBD2 (6 bases). In germline, CDR1 is SGHRS, CDR2 YFSETQ. Trimming took 5 bases from V and 0 from J, leaving 13 bases between them. The CDR3 has 15 amino acids. The CDR3 spells CASRPEGQSTDTQYF. The DNA for the CDR3 is TGCGCCAGCAGGCCGGAGGGGCAAAGCACAGATACGCAGTATTTT.

This clone was recorded once. The chain has TRBV6-1 and TRBJ2-5; 8 nucleotides align to TRBD2. Trimming took 4 bases from V and 4 from J; bases not matched to a gene: 11. CDR3 size: 16 residues. CDR1 and CDR2 (germline): MNHNS, SASEGT. The CDR3 sequence: CASSGQTGGRGETQYF. CDR3 coding DNA: TGTGCCAGCAGTGGCCAGACGGGGGGGCGGGGAGAGACCCAGTACTTC.

The chain recombines TRBV27 with TRBJ2-7; TRBD2 is a possible D gene (5 bases). The CDR3 has 15 residues. CDR1 MNHEY and CDR2 SMNVEV come from the germline V gene (reference sequence). V lost 10 bases, J lost 2 bases, and 21 bases lay in between. CDR3 sequence (DNA): TGTGCCACCCGAAGAGGGCAGGAAGACCCCTACGAGCAGTACTTC. It encodes CATRRGQEDPYEQYF.

The chain links TRBV7-9 to TRBJ1-3, with D possibly TRBD1 on 5 matching bases. V gave up 4 bases and J gave up 3 bases, with 10 bases separating them. The germline V gene has CDR1 SEHNR and CDR2 FQNEAQ (reference sequence). The CDR3 sequence is 14 residues long. The CDR3 DNA reads as TGTGCCAGCAGCTGGTCGACAGATGGAAACACCATATATTTT. Translated, it gives CASSWSTDGNTIYF.

The chain uses TRBV6-5 and TRBJ1-2; possibly TRBD1 for D (5 bases). Germline assignment: CDR1 MNHEY and CDR2 SVGAGI. The CDR3 consists of 13 residues. Trimming removed 6 bases at V and 6 bases at J, with 14 bases between. This chain's CDR3 is CASRSRGTDGYTF. The CDR3 DNA sequence: TGTGCCAGCAGGTCTAGGGGCACGGATGGCTACACCTTC.

V gene TRBV6-5 combines with J gene TRBJ2-7; D not resolved. Trimming left V 0 bases short and J 3 bases short, with 9 bases between. Germline V gene sequence: CDR1 MNHEY, CDR2 SVGAGI. The CDR3 runs to 14 residues. CDR3 region: CASSYSSPGYEQYF. CDR3 nucleotide sequence: TGTGCCAGCAGTTACTCTAGTCCAGGCTACGAGCAGTACTTC.

The chain couples TRBV18 to TRBJ2-3; TRBD2 matches 10 bases. Germline assignment: CDR1 KGHSH and CDR2 LQKENI. The CDR3 runs to 15 residues. With 5 bases clipped from V and 3 bases from J, the junction kept 5 bases outside the gene matches. Written as DNA, the CDR3 is TGTGCCAGCTCAAAACTAGCGGGAAAAACAGATACGCAGTATTTT. Its translation is CASSKLAGKTDTQYF.

The genes are TRBV5-1 and TRBJ2-1; TRBD2 matches 8 bases. V gave up 4 bases and J gave up 7 bases; unmatched junction bases: 7. Per germline, CDR1 SGHRS and CDR2 YFSETQ. The CDR3 extends over 14 amino acids. The CDR3 region is CASSRALAGNEQFF. DNA for the CDR3: TGCGCCAGCAGCCGAGCATTAGCGGGGAATGAGCAGTTCTTC.

This chain joins TRBV7-3 and TRBJ1-5; maybe TRBD1 (5 bases). The V end was cut by 0 bases, the J end by 2 bases, with 11 bases between. The CDR3 is 16 residues long. Looked up from germline, CDR1 is SGHTA and CDR2 is FQGTGA. CDR3 coding DNA: TGTGCCAGCAGCTTAACGGAGGGGTATGGCAATCAGCCCCAGCATTTT. Translating it yields CASSLTEGYGNQPQHF.

CDR3 amino acids: CASRSAYEQYF. In DNA, the CDR3 is TGTGCCAGCAGATCAGCCTACGAGCAGTACTTC. V usage is TRBV27 and J usage is TRBJ2-7; D unresolved. The CDR3 loop spans 11 amino acids. The V gene lost 6 bases and the J gene lost 2 bases, with 5 bases spanning the gap. Germline V lookup: CDR1 MNHEY, CDR2 SMNVEV (reference sequence).

This chain connects TRBV9 to TRBJ2-7; 12 positions agree with TRBD1. This CDR3 is 18 amino acids long. V was pared by 3 bases and J by 4 bases, with 14 bases of the junction left unmatched. Germline V CDR1 and CDR2: SGDLS, YYNGEE. CDR3 DNA sequence: TGTGCCAGCAGCGCCGCCCGCAACGGGACAGGGGGCTTGTACGAGCAGTACTTC. Residues: CASSAARNGTGGLYEQYF.

The V and J genes are TRBV6-5 and TRBJ1-2, with 10 bases fitting TRBD1. CDR1 and CDR2 (germline): MNHEY, SVGAGI. The CDR3 has 15 residues. V was clipped by 10 bases and J by 0 bases; unmatched bases: 8. The CDR3 here is CATRQGAPANYGYTF. The CDR3 DNA follows: TGTGCCACCAGACAGGGGGCACCAGCTAACTATGGCTACACCTTC.

The genes are TRBV18 and TRBJ1-3; D gene uncertain. Trimming took 6 bases from V and 0 from J, leaving 9 bases between them. The germline gives CDR1 KGHSH, CDR2 LQKENI. This CDR3 comprises 14 residues. CDR3 residues: CASSRSISGNTIYF. The CDR3 DNA is TGTGCCAGCTCCCGTAGCATCTCTGGAAACACCATATATTTT.

The chain is built from TRBV29-1 and TRBJ1-1; tentative D call: TRBD1 (5 bases). Trimming took off 4 bases at V and 2 bases at J, with 11 bases between the two ends. Germline V gene data show CDR1 as SQVTM and CDR2 as ANQGSEA. This CDR3 spans 13 amino acids. As DNA, the CDR3 is TGCAGCGTTGTTCAACAGGTAAACACTGAAGCTTTCTTT. Protein product: CSVVQQVNTEAFF.

This clone was counted a few times. The rearrangement joins TRBV7-3 to TRBJ2-2; D remains ambiguous. The CDR3 has 14 amino acids. Germline loops: CDR1 SGHTA, CDR2 FQGTGA. Trimming took 5 bases from V and 0 from J, leaving 7 bases between them. The CDR3 spells CASSPHANTGELFF. For the CDR3, the DNA is TGTGCCAGCAGCCCACATGCGAACACCGGGGAGCTGTTTTTT.

This chain uses TRBV6-5 with TRBJ2-5; 7 positions agree with TRBD2. V shed 7 bases, J shed 7 bases, and the junction held 12 bases outside the gene matches. Germline V gene data show CDR1 as MNHEY and CDR2 as SVGAGI. The CDR3 totals 14 residues. The DNA of the CDR3 is TGTGCCAGCACCCCCTGGGGCTGGGAGGGGACCCAGTACTTC. Its translation: CASTPWGWEGTQYF.

The V gene is TRBV28, the J gene TRBJ2-6; 10 bases are a match to TRBD1. Unmatched junction bases numbered 7, after V lost 11 bases and J lost 0 bases. Germline-derived CDR1 and CDR2 are MDHEN and SYDVKM. This CDR3 is 16 amino acids long. The DNA of the CDR3 is TGTGCCGGAGGGACAGGGGACCTCTCTGGGGCCAACGTCCTGACTTTC. This translates into CAGGTGDLSGANVLTF. The complete variable domain, with remaining parts taken from reference TRBV28 and TRBJ2-6, reads DVKVTQSSRYLVKRTGEKVFLECVQDMDHENMFWYRQDPGLGLRLIYFSYDVKMKEKGDIPEGYSVSREKKERFSLILESASTNQTSMYLCAGGTGDLSGANVLTFGAGSRLTVL.

This clone showed up just a few times. The J gene is TRBJ2-1, the V gene TRBV10-3; 11 nucleotides match TRBD2. The CDR3 extends over 15 amino acids. Germline V gene data show CDR1 as ENHRY and CDR2 as SYGVKD. Trimming at V came to 8 bases and at J to 9 bases, leaving 12 bases not matched to a gene. CDR3 DNA sequence: TGTGCCATCGGATCGGCTAGCGGGAGGTGGACTGAGCAGTTCTTC. Translation gives CAIGSASGRWTEQFF.

This chain joins TRBV5-4 and TRBJ2-7; 9 bases are a match to TRBD1. V was clipped by 6 bases and J by 5 bases; unmatched bases: 9. This CDR3 is built from 14 residues. Germline assignment: CDR1 SGHNT and CDR2 YYREEE (reference sequence). The CDR3 is CASTSGQGLNEQYF. The CDR3, as DNA: TGTGCCAGCACCTCGGGACAGGGCCTCAACGAGCAGTACTTC.

The rearrangement uses TRBV19 and TRBJ2-1, with 13 bases that match TRBD2. Per the germline V gene, CDR1 is LNHDA and CDR2 is SQIVND (reference sequence). CDR3 length: 17 amino acids. The V segment lost 5 bases and the J segment 8 bases; nucleotides outside the gene matches: 12. This CDR3 reads CASSPSGLAGVWDEQFF. As DNA, the CDR3 is TGTGCCAGTAGTCCCTCCGGACTAGCGGGAGTTTGGGATGAGCAGTTCTTC.

Notes on this clone: The junction departs from the called germline gene at one end, perhaps through a read error. The rearrangement uses TRBV4-1 and TRBJ2-7; 8 nucleotides agree with TRBD1. Germline V gene data show CDR1 as MGHRA and CDR2 as YSYEKL. This CDR3 is built from 14 residues. CDR3 residues: CASSLGTGSYEQCF. CDR3 DNA sequence: TGCGCCAGCAGCCTGGGGACAGGCAGCTACGAGCAGTGCTTC.

The chain employs TRBV25-1 and TRBJ1-2, with TRBD1 matching 8 bases. The length of the CDR3 is 13 residues. Germline V gene sequence: CDR1 MGHDK, CDR2 SYGVNS. The J segment lost 6 bases and the V segment lost 5 bases, leaving 5 bases of the junction unmatched. The CDR3 nucleotides are TGTGCCAGCAGTCCGACAGGGGTGGATGGCTACACCTTC. Translating it yields CASSPTGVDGYTF.

The V and J genes are TRBV27 and TRBJ2-7, with unresolved D. Germline values: CDR1 MNHEY, CDR2 SMNVEV (reference sequence). V lost 3 bases to trimming and J lost 3 bases, with 12 bases between them. This CDR3 has 14 residues. The CDR3 DNA reads as TGTGCCAGCAGTTTGTCAGGAACGAACTACGAGCAGTACTTC. It yields the protein CASSLSGTNYEQYF.

This clone was found many times. The chain recombines TRBV9 with TRBJ1-2; perhaps TRBD1 as D (5 bases). The CDR3 is 14 residues long. Germline V gives CDR1 SGDLS, CDR2 YYNGEE. The V gene lost 3 bases and the J gene lost 4 bases, with 13 bases spanning the gap. CDR3 region: CASSGGDDTYGYTF. CDR3 sequence (DNA): TGTGCCAGCAGCGGGGGGGACGACACCTATGGCTACACCTTC.

Only one count was recorded for this clone. This sequence joins TRBV5-6 and TRBJ1-5, with 8 bases identical to TRBD1. Germline values: CDR1 SGHDT, CDR2 YYEEEE. The CDR3 consists of 14 residues. The trim removed 0 bases at V and 7 bases at J, leaving 3 bases unmatched. For the CDR3, the DNA is TGTGCCAGCAGCTTGGCCGGGACAGGACAGCCCCAGCATTTT. Its translation is CASSLAGTGQPQHF. The variable domain in full, with the rest retrieved from reference TRBV5-6 and TRBJ1-5, is DAGVTQSPTHLIKTRGQQVTLRCSPKSGHDTVSWYQQALGQGPQFIFQYYEEEERQRGNFPDRFSGHQFPNYSSELNVNALLLGDSALYLCASSLAGTGQPQHFGDGTRLSIL.

The chain combines TRBV11-2 with TRBJ2-7; TRBD1 matches 7 bases. V gave up 3 bases and J gave up 2 bases; unmatched junction bases: 4. The CDR3 loop spans 14 amino acids. Germline assignment: CDR1 SGHAT and CDR2 FQNNGV. The CDR3 reads CASSLTGFAYEQYF. CDR3 DNA sequence: TGTGCCAGCAGCTTGACAGGGTTTGCCTACGAGCAGTACTTC.

The chain's CDR3 is CAWSPIGTGGRSNYGYTF. The CDR3 DNA is TGTGCCTGGAGTCCAATTGGTACAGGGGGGCGATCTAACTATGGCTACACCTTC. This chain connects TRBV30 to TRBJ1-2, with 8 bases matching TRBD1. Per germline, CDR1 GTSNPN and CDR2 SVGIG (reference sequence). The CDR3 sequence is 18 residues long. V lost 2 bases to trimming and J lost 0 bases; unmatched junction nucleotides: 14.

On this clone itself: The junction and the germline gene differ at one end; a read error may be behind it. This chain uses TRBV7-7 with TRBJ2-3; 10 bases are shared with TRBD2. The germline CDR1 and CDR2 sequences are SSHAT and FNYEAQ (reference sequence). The CDR3 consists of 15 residues. CDR3 in DNA: TGTGCTAGCAGCGTACTAGCGGGGAAGTGGGATACGCAGTATTTT. It yields the protein CASSVLAGKWDTQYF. The whole variable domain, filled in from reference TRBV7-7 and TRBJ2-3, reads GAGVSQSPRYKVTKRGQDVTLRCDPISSHATLYWYQQALGQGPEFLTYFNYEAQPDKSGLPSDRFSAERPEGSISTLTIQRTEQRDSAMYRCASSVLAGKWDTQYFGPGTRLTVL.